These T cell receptor beta chains were read from a single sample in a study of T cells in Graves' hyperthyroidism and ophthalmopathy. Using its own MiXCR run on the multiplex PCR reads, TCRdb lists one record per CDR3 protein. The profile shows 600,000 or so distinct CDR3 sequences, roughly 46% of them singletons. The sequenced sample consisted of peripheral blood or thyroid tissue (not recorded which). The receptors shown here come from a woman between 18 and 29 years old with Graves' hyperthyroidism. Both conserved end residues are trimmed from each CDR3.

>TRBV14
ASSPDRVALH
>TRBV4-3
ASSHLTGVHGYT
>TRBV29-1
SVRDRVYGYT
>TRBV7-2
ASSREGGYHTEAF
>TRBV7-9
ASSLMDTEAF
>TRBV29-1
SVDWPGETQY
>TRBV6-1
ASRPTLNEQF
>TRBV10-3
AISRDRVREEAF
>TRBV7-2
ASSQGLADHRETQY
>TRBV3-1
ASNPTADRDQETQY
>TRBV11-1
ASSPESYRDKFQPQH
>TRBV7-6
ASSSPPGLETDTQY
>TRBV10-3
AIMETGNTIY
>TRBV20-1
SARYGSSRYGYT
>TRBV10-3
AIKRLNTGELF
>TRBV15
ATSTPYQDTQY
>TRBV7-2
ASSTWTSATYEQY
>TRBV7-9
ASSLISAGAYVLT
>TRBV29-1
SVTDIGMNTGELF
>TRBV7-8
ASSWPHGSPSYEQY
>TRBV7-6
ASSTSTGAYEQY
>TRBV19
AWTGRGSEKLF
>TRBV6-1
ATSNGRLLGAF
>TRBV7-9
ASTPRGVDNEKLF
>TRBV7-9
ASSRMQGSYGYT
>TRBV12-5
ASGRQGERETQY
>TRBV5-1
ASSFRRPMNTEAF
>TRBV5-6
ASSFFGSKETQY
>TRBV7-6
ASSRGDSTEKLF
>TRBV2
ASRWTSGATGELF
>TRBV15
ATSSAPLH
>TRBV7-2
ASSLLQGYNSPLH
>TRBV12-3/TRBV12-4
ASRSSTQTYEQY
>TRBV6-5
ASSYFGSGEQY
>TRBV2
ASLGSYEQY
>TRBV7-6
ASSSGREHLKQY
>TRBV25-1
AGRYTEAF
>TRBV25-1
ASRQGPSGVYGYT
>TRBV15
ATSSLSGGEKLF